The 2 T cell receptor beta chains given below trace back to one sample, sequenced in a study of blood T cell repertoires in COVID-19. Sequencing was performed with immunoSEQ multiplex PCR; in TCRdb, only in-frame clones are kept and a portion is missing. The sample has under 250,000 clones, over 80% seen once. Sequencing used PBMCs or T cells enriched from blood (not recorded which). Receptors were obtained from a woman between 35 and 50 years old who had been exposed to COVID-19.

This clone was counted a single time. CDR3 protein: CASSPIAGYGYTF. In DNA form, the CDR3 reads TGTGCCAGCAGCCCAATCGCAGGGTATGGCTACACCTTC. This sequence joins TRBV7-8 and TRBJ1-2; a possible D gene is TRBD1 (5 bases). V dropped 5 bases and J dropped 5 bases, with 12 bases sitting between them. This CDR3 region has 13 residues. Germline CDR1 is SGHVS and CDR2 is FQNEAQ.

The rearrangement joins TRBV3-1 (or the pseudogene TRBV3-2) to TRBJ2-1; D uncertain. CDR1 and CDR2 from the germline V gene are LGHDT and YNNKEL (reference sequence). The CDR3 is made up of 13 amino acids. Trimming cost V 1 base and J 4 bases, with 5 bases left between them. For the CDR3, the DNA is TGTGCCAGCAGCCAAGCCCTATACAATGAGCAGTTCTTC. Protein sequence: CASSQALYNEQFF.